One sample yielded the 20 T cell receptor beta chains listed below, sequenced in a study of cytomegalovirus exposure and HLA in healthy donors. The PCR made use of 60 Vbeta and 13 Jbeta primers. Clones were read by immunoSEQ multiplex PCR, and TCRdb kept only the in-frame ones, dropping some. The sample holds 150,000 to 200,000 clones, roughly 74% seen once. The sample taken for sequencing was PBMCs. Receptors originate from a young man in good health and CMV-seropositive.

The chain uses TRBV28 and TRBJ1-1; D gene uncertain. Germline loops: CDR1 MDHEN, CDR2 SYDVKM. The V and J ends lost 7 bases and 3 bases respectively, with 12 bases between them. This CDR3 is built from 13 residues. DNA for the CDR3: TGTGCCAGCACCCCGTATCGGTACACTGAAGCTTTCTTT. Its protein is CASTPYRYTEAFF.

This rearrangement joins TRBV18 to TRBJ2-7; 11 bases map to TRBD2. CDR3 length: 13 amino acids. V shed 3 bases, J shed 5 bases, and the junction held 0 bases outside the gene matches. CDR1 is KGHSH, CDR2 LQKENI, per germline. CDR3 residues: CASSPTSGNEQYF. The CDR3 nucleotides are TGTGCCAGCTCACCGACTAGCGGGAACGAGCAGTACTTC.

V usage is TRBV11-2 and J usage is TRBJ2-1, with 15 positions matching TRBD2. The ends lost 2 bases at V and 10 bases at J; junction bases unmatched: 6. The germline V gene has CDR1 SGHAT and CDR2 FQNNGV. This CDR3 comprises 16 residues. CDR3 nucleotide sequence: TGTGCCAGCAGCTTAAGCGGGACTAGCGGGAGGAAGGAGCAGTTCTTC. Translated, it gives CASSLSGTSGRKEQFF.

The chain links TRBV11-2 to TRBJ1-3; TRBD1 is a possible D gene (5 bases). There are 13 residues in the CDR3. Looked up from germline, CDR1 is SGHAT and CDR2 is FQNNGV. The V end was cut by 2 bases, the J end by 6 bases, with 8 bases between. The CDR3 is CASSLSGVNTIYF. The CDR3, as DNA: TGTGCCAGCAGCTTATCGGGGGTAAACACCATATATTTT.

The chain carries TRBV27 and TRBJ1-4; 12 bases are a match to TRBD1. The ends lost 5 bases at V and 7 bases at J; junction bases unmatched: 11. Germline-derived CDR1 and CDR2 are MNHEY and SMNVEV (reference sequence). The CDR3 length is 17 residues. The CDR3, as DNA: TGTGCCAGCAGTAGTTGGGGACAGGGGGCTAGTATTGAAAAACTGTTTTTT. This codes for CASSSWGQGASIEKLFF.

The V and J genes are TRBV10-3 and TRBJ2-3; a possible D gene is TRBD1 (5 bases). Trimming pared 6 bases from V and 1 base from J, leaving 5 bases between. CDR3 length equals 12 residues. Germline V gives CDR1 ENHRY, CDR2 SYGVKD. Here the CDR3 reads CAIRGGTDTQYF. In DNA form, the CDR3 reads TGTGCCATCAGAGGGGGCACAGATACGCAGTATTTT.

The CDR3 region is CASSASGKSYEQYF. In DNA, the CDR3 is TGTGCCAGCAGCGCCAGCGGGAAGTCCTACGAGCAGTACTTC. The chain couples TRBV5-4 to TRBJ2-7; TRBD2 aligns across 7 bases. The trim removed 4 bases at V and 1 base at J, leaving 5 bases unmatched. Per the germline V gene, CDR1 is SGHNT and CDR2 is YYREEE (reference sequence). The CDR3 length is 14 residues.

This clone has just one count. The genes are TRBV15 and TRBJ1-1; no reliable D call. This CDR3 comprises 12 residues. The ends were cut back, 1 base at V and 8 bases at J, with 8 bases in the middle. Germline V gives CDR1 LNHNV, CDR2 YYDKDF (reference sequence). The CDR3 is CATSRVTREAFF. The DNA for the CDR3 is TGTGCCACCAGCAGAGTGACAAGGGAAGCTTTCTTT.

The gene calls are TRBV28 and TRBJ2-7; TRBD2 matches 11 bases. The CDR3 covers 15 residues. Per germline, CDR1 MDHEN and CDR2 SYDVKM. Germline trimming cut 5 bases from V and 1 base from J; bases unmatched to any gene: 4. The CDR3 nucleotides are TGTGCCAGCAGTCTTAGCGGGAGGGGTTCCTACGAGCAGTACTTC. This encodes CASSLSGRGSYEQYF.

This chain connects TRBV7-2 to TRBJ1-1, with a weak D call TRBD1 (6 bases). The CDR3 has 16 amino acids. Germline V gene data show CDR1 as SGHTA and CDR2 as FQGNSA. V was trimmed by 0 bases and J by 3 bases, leaving 14 bases between them. CDR3 loop: CASSLAWSTGDTEAFF. The DNA of the CDR3 is TGTGCCAGCAGCTTAGCGTGGTCGACAGGTGACACTGAAGCTTTCTTT.

The rearrangement uses TRBV6-1 and TRBJ1-5, with D hard to call. Germline CDR1 and CDR2: MNHNS and SASEGT. The V end was cut by 7 bases, the J end by 0 bases, with 10 bases between. This CDR3 contains 14 residues. In DNA, the CDR3 is TGTGCCAGCACCCAGTCTTATAGCAATCAGCCCCAGCATTTT. Amino acid sequence: CASTQSYSNQPQHF.

The chain recombines TRBV28 with TRBJ1-2; maybe TRBD1 (5 bases). CDR3 length: 15 amino acids. Germline CDR1 is MDHEN and CDR2 is SYDVKM. Trimming took 7 bases from V and 2 from J, leaving 17 bases between them. DNA for the CDR3: TGTGCCAGCATCTCCAGGGACTGGCGGAACTATGGCTACACCTTC. Amino acids: CASISRDWRNYGYTF.

Only a few counts were recorded for this clone. CDR3 amino acids: CASSSGWGSARFTEAFF. The CDR3 DNA reads as TGTGCCAGCAGTTCGGGGTGGGGTTCCGCTCGATTCACTGAAGCTTTCTTT. The gene calls are TRBV5-6 and TRBJ1-1; D remains ambiguous. V was clipped by 5 bases and J by 4 bases, with 24 bases between them. The CDR3 runs 17 residues. Germline V gives CDR1 SGHDT, CDR2 YYEEEE.

The chain is built from TRBV29-1 and TRBJ2-4, with D maybe TRBD1 (5 bases). The ends were cut back, 3 bases at V and 5 bases at J, with 8 bases in the middle. CDR1 and CDR2 (germline): SQVTM, ANQGSEA. The CDR3 runs 12 residues. CDR3 in DNA: TGCAGCGTTGATCCAGGGCAAAACATTCAGTACTTC. Translating it yields CSVDPGQNIQYF. The variable domain in full, completed from reference TRBV29-1 and TRBJ2-4, reads SAVISQKPSRDICQRGTSLTIQCQVDSQVTMMFWYRQQPGQSLTLIATANQGSEATYESGFVIDKFPISRPNLTFSTLTVSNMSPEDSSIYLCSVDPGQNIQYFGAGTRLSVL.

Only a few counts were recorded for this clone. The chain has TRBV6-5 and TRBJ2-3, with 14 bases that match TRBD2. Germline CDR1 and CDR2: MNHEY and SVGAGI. The CDR3 totals 15 residues. The V segment lost 9 bases and the J segment 4 bases; nucleotides outside the gene matches: 6. CDR3 in amino acids: CASGTGLAGADTQYF. For the CDR3, the DNA is TGTGCCAGTGGAACGGGACTAGCGGGAGCAGATACGCAGTATTTT.

The J gene is TRBJ2-7, the V gene TRBV27, with TRBD2 identical over 7 bases. The CDR3 has 15 residues. Germline CDR1 is MNHEY and CDR2 is SMNVEV (reference sequence). J lost 4 bases, V lost 3 bases, and 9 bases had no gene match. CDR3 coding DNA: TGTGCCAGCAGTTTCTCCCCGGGAGGAAATTACGAGCAGTACTTC. It translates to CASSFSPGGNYEQYF.

This clone was seen a few times. The J gene is TRBJ2-1, the V gene TRBV28; TRBD2 aligns across 7 bases. Germline V gives CDR1 MDHEN, CDR2 SYDVKM. The CDR3 is 14 amino acids. V gave up 5 bases and J gave up 6 bases; unmatched junction bases: 7. In nucleotides, the CDR3 is TGTGCCAGCAGTGAGGGCGGGAGAGGCAATGAGCAGTTCTTC. Protein sequence: CASSEGGRGNEQFF.

The V gene is TRBV27, the J gene TRBJ2-7; TRBD2 agrees at 9 bases. CDR1 MNHEY and CDR2 SMNVEV come from the germline V gene (reference sequence). Trimming cost V 3 bases and J 9 bases; bases outside gene matches: 9. The CDR3 runs 14 residues. The CDR3 loop reads CASSFRGSGSTQYF. The CDR3 nucleotides read TGTGCCAGCAGTTTTAGGGGTAGCGGGAGTACGCAGTACTTC.

The chain recombines TRBV27 with TRBJ2-5, with D possibly being TRBD2 (5 bases). V was clipped by 1 base and J by 3 bases, with 12 bases between them. CDR1 is MNHEY and CDR2 is SMNVEV in the germline V gene (reference sequence). CDR3 length: 15 amino acids. The CDR3 coding sequence is TGTGCCAGCAGTTTATTTTTCGGGAAAAAAGAGACCCAGTACTTC. Translated, it gives CASSLFFGKKETQYF.

This clone has only one observation. The V gene is TRBV7-3, the J gene TRBJ2-1; TRBD2 matches at 14 bases. The V gene end was trimmed by 2 bases and the J gene end by 3 bases; junction bases not matched to a gene: 3. This CDR3 contains 17 residues. The germline gives CDR1 SGHTA, CDR2 FQGTGA. The CDR3 DNA follows: TGTGCCAGCAGCTTAGATGGACTAGCGGGAGGCTACAATGAGCAGTTCTTC. Its translation is CASSLDGLAGGYNEQFF. The full variable domain, in which reference TRBV7-3 and TRBJ2-1 provide the parts outside the CDR3, is GAGVSQTPSNKVTEKGKYVELRCDPISGHTALYWYRQSLGQGPEFLIYFQGTGAADDSGLPNDRFFAVRPEGSVSTLKIQRTERGDSAVYLCASSLDGLAGGYNEQFFGPGTRLTVL.